The 4 T cell receptor beta chains reported below all come from one sample, sequenced in a study of T cells in Graves' hyperthyroidism and ophthalmopathy. Amplification of TCR beta CDR3 regions used RNA as the template. The TCR CDR3 was amplified in a first-round RT-PCR using the HTBI primer set. MiXCR was run by TCRdb on the multiplex PCR reads, yielding one entry per CDR3 protein. The data hold a few hundred thousand distinct CDR3 sequences, with around 20% observed a single time. Sequencing input: blood. The source of these receptors is a man between 18 and 35 years old with Graves' hyperthyroidism.

This clonotype has ten or more counts. The chain uses TRBV7-2 and TRBJ2-7; 9 nucleotides align to TRBD1. The J segment lost 5 bases and the V segment lost 6 bases, leaving 8 bases of the junction unmatched. This CDR3 spans 14 amino acids. Looked up from germline, CDR1 is SGHTA and CDR2 is FQGNSA. The CDR3 spells CASRAGTGHDEQYF. As DNA, the CDR3 is TGTGCCAGCAGGGCAGGGACAGGGCACGACGAGCAGTACTTC.

Only a few counts were recorded for this clonotype. A read error is likely, as this CDR3 ends without the conserved phenylalanine or tryptophan. This rearrangement joins TRBV28 to TRBJ1-2; D is unclear. The length of the CDR3 is 13 residues. V lost 8 bases and J lost 6, with 16 bases in between. Germline values: CDR1 MDHEN, CDR2 SYDVKM. In DNA, the CDR3 is TGTGCCAGCCTCCCCCTGATGGAGAATGGCTACACCTCC. Translating it yields CASLPLMENGYTS.

About this clonotype itself: Mismatch with germline at one junction end may stem from a read error. This sequence joins TRBV5-1 and TRBJ2-5; TRBD1 agrees at 8 bases. CDR3 length equals 17 residues. Germline CDR1 is SGHRS and CDR2 is YFSETQ. CDR3 nucleotides: TGCGCCAGCAGCTTGAGCCGGACAGGGATGAACCAAGAGACCCGGTACTTC. Encoded protein: CASSLSRTGMNQETRYF. Variable domain in full (rest from reference TRBV5-1 and TRBJ2-5): KAGVTQTPRYLIKTRGQQVTLSCSPISGHRSVSWYQQTPGQGLQFLFEYFSETQRNKGNFPGRFSGRQFSNSRSEMNVSTLELGDSALYLCASSLSRTGMNQETRYFGPGTRLLVL.

This clonotype was recorded many times. DNA for the CDR3: TGTGCCAGTAGTTTAGGGGGATACAGCGAGCAGTACTTC. Its protein is CASSLGGYSEQYF. This chain joins TRBV19 and TRBJ2-7; D might be TRBD1 (6 bases). CDR1 is LNHDA, CDR2 SQIVND, per germline (reference sequence). This CDR3 is built from 13 residues. V dropped 5 bases and J dropped 6 bases, with 14 bases sitting between them.